A selection of T cell receptor beta chains follows, all from one sample in a study of T cell changes during pregnancy in multiple sclerosis. TCRdb keeps only in-frame clones here, not all; method: immunoSEQ multiplex PCR. The sample gives 45,000 to 55,000 clones, 92% of which show up once; around 0.16% is in the top ten. The input for sequencing was CD4+ T cells from peripheral blood mononuclear cells, taken after pregnancy. These receptors were obtained from a female donor in good health, enrolled as a control in a pregnancy study. The CDR3 runs from the conserved cysteine through the conserved F or W. The D gene is left open where the match is weak. The size of a clone is reported for some rows only, either as once, few or many, or as a class for expanded clones.

clone size	J gene	D gene	V gene	CDR3 protein	CDR3 DNA
.	TRBJ1-2	TRBD1	TRBV7-9	CASSLATGGLNYGYTF	TGTGCCAGCAGCTTAGCGACAGGGGGCCTTAACTATGGCTACACCTTC
.	TRBJ2-1	TRBD2	TRBV5-1	CASSLVGSGGQNEQFF	TGCGCCAGCAGCTTGGTTGGTAGCGGGGGGCAAAATGAGCAGTTCTTC
.	TRBJ1-1	.	TRBV6-5	CASSYVTAGTEAFF	TGTGCCAGCAGTTACGTCACCGCGGGCACTGAAGCTTTCTTT
.	TRBJ1-5	.	TRBV18	CASSPTANQPQHF	TGTGCCAGCTCACCAACAGCCAATCAGCCCCAGCATTTT
.	TRBJ1-2	.	TRBV9	CASSPRTAGNGYTF	TGTGCCAGCAGCCCTCGGACAGCCGGGAATGGCTACACCTTC
.	TRBJ1-1	.	TRBV15	CATSTPRGREAFF	TGTGCCACCAGCACCCCCCGAGGTCGTGAAGCTTTCTTT
.	TRBJ2-7	.	TRBV29-1	CSVVSGAYEQYF	TGCAGCGTTGTTAGCGGTGCCTACGAGCAGTACTTC
.	TRBJ2-5	TRBD1	TRBV7-7	CASSLRGGRPGETQYF	TGTGCTAGCAGCTTGAGAGGGGGCAGACCCGGGGAGACCCAGTACTTC
.	TRBJ2-7	.	TRBV9	CASSVVSGAYEQYF	TGTGCCAGCAGCGTAGTGTCCGGGGCCTACGAGCAGTACTTC
once	TRBJ1-4	.	TRBV4-3	CASSLKRETARFF	TGCGCCAGCAGCCTAAAAAGGGAGACGGCAAGGTTTTTT
.	TRBJ2-7	TRBD1	TRBV5-4	CASSLETGPSYEQYF	TGTGCCAGCAGCTTGGAGACAGGGCCAAGCTACGAGCAGTACTTC
once	TRBJ2-2	.	TRBV19	CASSQGIKGSYGGELFF	TGTGCCAGTAGTCAAGGGATTAAGGGGTCTTACGGTGGGGAGCTGTTTTTT
.	TRBJ1-2	.	TRBV5-8	CASSLVGAAYGYTF	TGTGCCAGCAGCTTGGTAGGGGCGGCCTATGGCTACACCTTC
once	TRBJ1-2	TRBD1	TRBV27	CASSLRGGDIYGYTF	TGTGCCAGCAGTTTAAGAGGGGGCGACATCTATGGCTACACCTTC